What follows is one TCR beta chain and its context. Its matching antigen is unknown. A much larger clone lies one base from this, so it may be a read error. Constant-region reverse primers amplified full-length variable regions, followed by semi-nested Nested Universal Primer A PCR. TCRdb redid the calling of the 5' RACE reads with MiXCR, one entry per CDR3 protein. The table lists approximately 5,000 distinct CDR3 sequences, approximately 34% of them singletons, with around 5.5% in the top ten. Whole-study findings and limits: Tumor-infiltrating Treg TCR alpha and beta sequences overlapped most with tumor naive CD4+ T cells, then blood naive. The larger-cohort validation was restricted to a single TCR beta V-J rearrangement rather than whole repertoires. Tumor memory CD4+ T cell TCR gene usage clustered with blood and lymph node memory CD4+ cells and lymph node naive CD4+ cells.

There are 11 residues in the CDR3. Germline loops: CDR1 DFQATT, CDR2 SNEGSKA (reference sequence). This sequence originates from a female donor with breast cancer. Specimen: naive CD4+ T cells sorted from a lymph node. The subset denotes: naive CD4+ T cells, CD4+CD45RA+CD25-. The chain has TRBV20-1 and TRBJ2-3; D is unclear. The CDR3 loop is CGANDVDTQYF. CDR3 DNA sequence: TGCGGTGCTAATGATGTGGATACGCAGTATTTT.